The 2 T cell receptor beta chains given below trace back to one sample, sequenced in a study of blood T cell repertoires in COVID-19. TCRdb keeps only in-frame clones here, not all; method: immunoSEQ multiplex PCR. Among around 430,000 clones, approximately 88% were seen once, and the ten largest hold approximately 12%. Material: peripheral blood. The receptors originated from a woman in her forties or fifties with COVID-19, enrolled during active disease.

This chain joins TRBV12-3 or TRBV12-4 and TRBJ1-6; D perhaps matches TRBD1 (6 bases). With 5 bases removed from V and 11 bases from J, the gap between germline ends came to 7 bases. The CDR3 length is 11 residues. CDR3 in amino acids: CASSQGPPLHF. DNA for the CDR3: TGTGCCAGCAGTCAGGGGCCACCCCTCCACTTT.

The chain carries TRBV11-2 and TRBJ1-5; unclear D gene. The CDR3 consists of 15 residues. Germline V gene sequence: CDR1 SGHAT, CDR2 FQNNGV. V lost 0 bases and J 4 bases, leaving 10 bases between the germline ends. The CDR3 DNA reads TGTGCCAGCAGCTTAGAGCCAGCGAATAATCAGCCCCAGCATTTT. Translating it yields CASSLEPANNQPQHF.